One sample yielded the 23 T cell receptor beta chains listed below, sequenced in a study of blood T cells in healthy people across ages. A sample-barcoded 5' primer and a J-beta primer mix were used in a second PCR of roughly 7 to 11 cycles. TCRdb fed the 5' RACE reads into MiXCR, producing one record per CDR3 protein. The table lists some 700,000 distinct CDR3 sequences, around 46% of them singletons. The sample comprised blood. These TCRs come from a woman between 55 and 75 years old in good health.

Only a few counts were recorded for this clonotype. CDR3 in amino acids: CASSQDMRGRAYEQYF. The CDR3 DNA follows: TGCGCCAGCAGCCAAGATATGAGGGGAAGGGCCTACGAGCAGTACTTC. V usage is TRBV4-3 and J usage is TRBJ2-7, with D perhaps TRBD1 or TRBD2 (5 bases each). The V gene lost 0 bases and the J gene lost 2 bases, with 14 bases spanning the gap. The CDR3 runs to 16 residues. Looked up from germline, CDR1 is LGHNA and CDR2 is YSLEER.

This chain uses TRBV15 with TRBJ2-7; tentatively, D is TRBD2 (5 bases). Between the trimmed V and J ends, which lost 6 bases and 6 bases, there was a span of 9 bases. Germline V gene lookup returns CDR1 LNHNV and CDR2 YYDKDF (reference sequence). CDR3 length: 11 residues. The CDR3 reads CATRREGEQYF. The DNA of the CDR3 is TGTGCCACCAGACGTGAGGGCGAGCAGTACTTC.

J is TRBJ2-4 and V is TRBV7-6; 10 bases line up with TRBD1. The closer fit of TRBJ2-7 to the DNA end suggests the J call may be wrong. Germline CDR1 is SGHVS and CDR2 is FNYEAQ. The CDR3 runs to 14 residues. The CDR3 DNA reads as TGTGCCAGCAGCCCCTGGGACAGGGGCAACGAGCAGTACTTC. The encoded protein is CASSPWDRGNEQYF.

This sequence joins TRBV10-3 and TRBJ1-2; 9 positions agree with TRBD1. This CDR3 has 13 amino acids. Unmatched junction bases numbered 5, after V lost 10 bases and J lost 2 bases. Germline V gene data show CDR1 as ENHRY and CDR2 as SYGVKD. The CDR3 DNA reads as TGTGCCACCACAGGGGGCAGAAACTATGGCTACACCTTC. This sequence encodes CATTGGRNYGYTF.

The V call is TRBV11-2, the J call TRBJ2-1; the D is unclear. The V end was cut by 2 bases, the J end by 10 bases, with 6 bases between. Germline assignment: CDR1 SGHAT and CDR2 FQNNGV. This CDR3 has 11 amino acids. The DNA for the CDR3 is TGTGCCAGCAGCTTAATTAGCGAGCAGTTCTTC. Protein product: CASSLISEQFF.

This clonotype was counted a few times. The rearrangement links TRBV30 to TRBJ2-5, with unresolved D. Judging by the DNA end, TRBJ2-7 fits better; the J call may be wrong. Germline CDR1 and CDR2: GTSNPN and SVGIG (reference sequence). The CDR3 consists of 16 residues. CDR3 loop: CAWNNWITPRVIEQYF. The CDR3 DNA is TGTGCCTGGAATAATTGGATCACACCTAGAGTGATCGAGCAGTACTTC.

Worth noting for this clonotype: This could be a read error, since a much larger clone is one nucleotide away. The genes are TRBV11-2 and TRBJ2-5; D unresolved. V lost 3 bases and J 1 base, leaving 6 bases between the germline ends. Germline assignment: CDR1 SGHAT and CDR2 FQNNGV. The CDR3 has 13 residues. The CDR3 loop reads CASSLRFQETQYF. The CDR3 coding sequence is TGTGCCAGCAGCTTGAGGTTCCAAGAGACCCAGTACTTC.

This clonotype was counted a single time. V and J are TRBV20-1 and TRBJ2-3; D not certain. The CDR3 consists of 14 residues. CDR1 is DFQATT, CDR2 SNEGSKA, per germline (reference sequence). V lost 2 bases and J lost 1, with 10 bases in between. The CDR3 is CSARKDVGTDTQYF. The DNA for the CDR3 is TGCAGTGCTAGAAAGGACGTGGGCACAGATACGCAGTATTTT.

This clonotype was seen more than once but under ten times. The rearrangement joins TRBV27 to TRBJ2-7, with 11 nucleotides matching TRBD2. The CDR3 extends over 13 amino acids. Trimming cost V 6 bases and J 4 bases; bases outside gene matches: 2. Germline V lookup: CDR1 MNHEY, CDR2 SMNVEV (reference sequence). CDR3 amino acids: CASRGLAEYEQYF. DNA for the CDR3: TGTGCCAGCAGGGGACTAGCGGAATACGAGCAGTACTTC.

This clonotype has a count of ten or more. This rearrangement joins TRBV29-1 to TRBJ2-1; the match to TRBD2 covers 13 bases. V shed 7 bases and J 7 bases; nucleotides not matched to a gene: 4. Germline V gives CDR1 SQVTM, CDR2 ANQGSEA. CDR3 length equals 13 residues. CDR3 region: CSARTSGSNEQFF. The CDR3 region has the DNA TGCAGCGCCCGGACTAGCGGGAGTAATGAGCAGTTCTTC.

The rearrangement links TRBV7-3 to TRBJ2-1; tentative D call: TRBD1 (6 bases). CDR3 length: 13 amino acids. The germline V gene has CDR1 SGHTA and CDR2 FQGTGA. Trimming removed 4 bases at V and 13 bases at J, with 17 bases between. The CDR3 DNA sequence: TGTGCCAGCAGCTCGACCGAACAGGGCACACAGTTCTTC. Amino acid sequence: CASSSTEQGTQFF.

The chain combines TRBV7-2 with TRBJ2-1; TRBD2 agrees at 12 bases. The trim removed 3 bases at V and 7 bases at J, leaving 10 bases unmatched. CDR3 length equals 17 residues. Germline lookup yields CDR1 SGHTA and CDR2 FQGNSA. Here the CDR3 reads CASSLLAGGPMVNEQFF. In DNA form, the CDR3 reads TGTGCCAGCAGCTTGCTAGCGGGAGGGCCGATGGTTAATGAGCAGTTCTTC.

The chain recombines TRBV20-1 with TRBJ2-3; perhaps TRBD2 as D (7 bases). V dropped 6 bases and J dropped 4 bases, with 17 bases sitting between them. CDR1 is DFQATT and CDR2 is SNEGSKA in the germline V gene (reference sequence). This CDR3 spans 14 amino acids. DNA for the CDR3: TGCAGTGCCCCCTTGGGGGGGGCGGCAGATACGCAGTATTTT. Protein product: CSAPLGGAADTQYF.

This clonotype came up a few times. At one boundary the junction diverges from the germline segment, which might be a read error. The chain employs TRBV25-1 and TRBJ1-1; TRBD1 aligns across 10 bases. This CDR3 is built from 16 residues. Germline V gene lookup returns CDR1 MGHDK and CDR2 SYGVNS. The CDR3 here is CASRQTGGELNTEAFF. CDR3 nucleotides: TGTGCCAGCAGGCAGACAGGGGGCGAATTGAACACTGAGGCTTTCTTT.

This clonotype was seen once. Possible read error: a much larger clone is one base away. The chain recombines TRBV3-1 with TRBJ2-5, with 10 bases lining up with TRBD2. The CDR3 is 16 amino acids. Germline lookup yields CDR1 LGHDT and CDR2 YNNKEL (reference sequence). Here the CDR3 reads CAGSQGLAGARREQYF. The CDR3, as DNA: TGTGCCGGCAGCCAAGGTCTAGCGGGGGCCAGGCGGGAGCAGTACTTC.

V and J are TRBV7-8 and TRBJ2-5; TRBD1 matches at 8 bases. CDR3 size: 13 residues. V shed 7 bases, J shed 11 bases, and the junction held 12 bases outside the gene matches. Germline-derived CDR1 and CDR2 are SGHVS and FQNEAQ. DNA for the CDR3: TGTGCCAGCACCCGGACAGGGAGGTGGGGGCAGTACTTC. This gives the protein CASTRTGRWGQYF.

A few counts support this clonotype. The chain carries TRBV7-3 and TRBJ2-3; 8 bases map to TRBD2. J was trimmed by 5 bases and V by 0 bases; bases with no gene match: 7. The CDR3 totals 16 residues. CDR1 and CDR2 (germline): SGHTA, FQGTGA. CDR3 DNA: TGTGCCAGCAGCTTAACACAAGCGGGGGCAGGAGATACGCAGTATTTT. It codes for CASSLTQAGAGDTQYF. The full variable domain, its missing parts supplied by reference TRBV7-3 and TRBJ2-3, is GAGVSQTPSNKVTEKGKYVELRCDPISGHTALYWYRQSLGQGPEFLIYFQGTGAADDSGLPNDRFFAVRPEGSVSTLKIQRTERGDSAVYLCASSLTQAGAGDTQYFGPGTRLTVL.

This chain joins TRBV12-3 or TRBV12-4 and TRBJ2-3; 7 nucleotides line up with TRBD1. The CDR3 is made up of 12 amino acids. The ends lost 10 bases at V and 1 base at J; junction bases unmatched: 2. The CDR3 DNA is TGTGCCACCGACAGGGGCACAGATACGCAGTATTTT. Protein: CATDRGTDTQYF.

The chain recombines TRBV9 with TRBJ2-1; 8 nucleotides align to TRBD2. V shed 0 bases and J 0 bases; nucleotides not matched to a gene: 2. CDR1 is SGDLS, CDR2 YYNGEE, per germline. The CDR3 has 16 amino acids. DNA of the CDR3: TGTGCCAGCAGCGTAGGAAGCGGGGGCTCCTACAATGAGCAGTTCTTC. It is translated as CASSVGSGGSYNEQFF.

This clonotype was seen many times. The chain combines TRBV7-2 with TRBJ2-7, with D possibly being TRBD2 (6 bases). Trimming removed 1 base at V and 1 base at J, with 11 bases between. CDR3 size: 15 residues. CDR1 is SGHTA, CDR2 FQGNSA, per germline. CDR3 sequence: CASSLDGGGSYEQYF. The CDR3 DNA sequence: TGTGCCAGCAGCTTAGACGGGGGTGGGTCCTACGAGCAGTACTTC.

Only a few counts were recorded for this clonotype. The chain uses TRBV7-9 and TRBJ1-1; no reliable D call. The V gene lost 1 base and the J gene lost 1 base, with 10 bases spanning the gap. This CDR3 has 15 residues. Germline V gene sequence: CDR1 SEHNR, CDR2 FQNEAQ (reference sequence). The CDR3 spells CASSLGPGQNTEAFF. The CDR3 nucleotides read TGTGCCAGCAGCTTAGGCCCAGGCCAGAACACTGAAGCTTTCTTT.

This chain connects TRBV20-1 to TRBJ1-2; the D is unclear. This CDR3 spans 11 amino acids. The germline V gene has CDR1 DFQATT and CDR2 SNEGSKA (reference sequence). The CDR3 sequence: CRARSDYGYTF. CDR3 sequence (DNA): TGCAGGGCCAGGTCGGACTATGGCTACACCTTC.

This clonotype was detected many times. The CDR3 protein is CSVHFPGSTDTQYF. DNA for the CDR3: TGCAGTGTCCATTTCCCGGGATCCACAGATACGCAGTATTTT. The V gene is TRBV20-1, the J gene TRBJ2-3; perhaps TRBD2 as D (5 bases). CDR3 size: 14 residues. V was shortened by 7 bases and J by 2 bases, with 16 bases between the two germline ends. In germline, CDR1 is DFQATT, CDR2 SNEGSKA (reference sequence).